This T cell receptor (beta chain) was recovered during a study of blood T cell repertoires in COVID-19. Looking at the study overall: Acute-phase and convalescent COVID-19 samples originated in the United States, Italy and Spain. The analysed material was cDNA or gDNA that came from T cells, B-cell-depleted T cells, or PBMCs.

As originally analysed: For nucleated cells, counts were estimated from reference gene primer amplification. Repertoires were generated with immunoSEQ multiplex PCR, while TCRdb's copy carries only in-frame clones and drops some. That table gives V, J and clone size, and the DNA gave D and trimming. The table includes about 300,000 clones, about nine tenths detected once. Recruitment covered 20 to 25 US areas and drew participants whose ages spanned roughly 18 to 95 years. V shed 3 bases and J 0 bases; nucleotides not matched to a gene: 12. The CDR3 runs 18 residues. Germline-derived CDR1 and CDR2 are GTSNPN and SVGIG (reference sequence).

The chain carries TRBV30 and TRBJ2-4, with TRBD2 identical over 9 bases. Material: PBMCs or T cells enriched from blood (not recorded which). The receptor comes from a woman aged 25 to 45 who had recovered from COVID-19. CDR3 region: CAWSSLAGTNLAKNIQYF. CDR3 DNA sequence: TGTGCCTGGAGCTCTCTAGCGGGAACCAATTTAGCCAAAAACATTCAGTACTTC.